Below, 17 T cell receptor beta chains from the same sample are listed, as sequenced in a study of T-cell reconstitution after alpha-beta-depleted transplantation in children. This sample's TCRbeta library carried unique molecular identifier barcodes. TCRdb reanalysed the PCR reads using MiXCR and keeps one entry per CDR3 protein. The sample has approximately 190,000 distinct CDR3 sequences, roughly 8.1% seen once; the top ten hold roughly 35%. Sequenced material: PBMCs, mostly from graft donor cells, taken 360 days after TCRalphabeta/CD19-depleted stem cell transplant. Receptors originate from a male patient under 10 years old who had a stem cell transplant for acute myeloid leukemia, so the T cells may come from the graft donor.

At least ten counts were recorded for this clonotype. V gene TRBV12-3 or TRBV12-4 combines with J gene TRBJ2-1; 13 bases line up with TRBD2. The CDR3 is made up of 12 amino acids. The V gene end was trimmed by 7 bases and the J gene end by 15 bases; junction bases not matched to a gene: 6. CDR3 sequence (DNA): TGTGCCAGCACCTGGACTAGCGGGGGACGGTTCTTC. Its translation is CASTWTSGGRFF.

This clonotype was counted only a few times. The chain employs TRBV10-3 and TRBJ1-2; D remains ambiguous. CDR3 length: 14 residues. The germline CDR1 and CDR2 sequences are ENHRY and SYGVKD. Trimming removed 0 bases from V and 4 bases from J, with 9 bases in between. Here the CDR3 DNA reads TGTGCCATCAGTGAGTCCGAGCTACCCTATGGCTACACCTTC. Residues: CAISESELPYGYTF.

This clonotype turned up a few times. The chain carries TRBV29-1 and TRBJ2-5; 8 nucleotides agree with TRBD1. V dropped 0 bases and J dropped 8; count of bases not matched to a gene: 11. The V gene's germline CDR1 is SQVTM and CDR2 ANQGSEA. The CDR3 consists of 15 residues. CDR3 bases: TGCAGCGTTGAAGATATAAGAGTGACAGGGGAAACCCAGTACTTC. Translating it yields CSVEDIRVTGETQYF.

In this sample, this clonotype turned up a few times. V gene TRBV6-5 combines with J gene TRBJ2-7, with D uncertain. This CDR3 spans 16 amino acids. V lost 2 bases, J lost 0 bases, and 14 bases lay in between. CDR1 MNHEY and CDR2 SVGAGI come from the germline V gene. Written as DNA, the CDR3 is TGTGCCAGCAGTTACGGTATCCGCGGTACCTCCTACGAGCAGTACTTC. Translated: CASSYGIRGTSYEQYF.

This clonotype was detected only a few times. The chain combines TRBV5-1 with TRBJ2-1, with unresolved D. This CDR3 region has 13 residues. V was shortened by 1 base and J by 3 bases, with 5 bases between the two germline ends. CDR1 and CDR2 from the germline V gene are SGHRS and YFSETQ. The CDR3 sequence is CASSLLVYNEQFF. Here the CDR3 DNA reads TGCGCCAGCAGCTTGTTGGTCTACAATGAGCAGTTCTTC.

This clonotype was observed a few times. The V call is TRBV14, the J call TRBJ2-5; no firm D call. Trimming pared 1 base from V and 5 bases from J, leaving 8 bases between. This CDR3 is 13 amino acids long. Germline CDR1 is SGHDN and CDR2 is FVKESK. CDR3: CASSQGPAETQYF. The CDR3, as DNA: TGTGCCAGCAGCCAAGGCCCTGCGGAGACCCAGTACTTC.

This clonotype came up a few times. V gene TRBV29-1 combines with J gene TRBJ1-5, with D maybe TRBD1 (6 bases). Germline CDR1 SQVTM, CDR2 ANQGSEA. V was trimmed by 4 bases and J by 4 bases, leaving 11 bases between them. CDR3 length equals 13 residues. DNA of the CDR3: TGCAGCGTTGGGGGGGGGCAGAATCAGCCCCAGCATTTT. This codes for CSVGGGQNQPQHF.

This clonotype was seen ten or more times. The chain joins TRBV20-1 to TRBJ2-7; D uncertain. Looked up from germline, CDR1 is DFQATT and CDR2 is SNEGSKA (reference sequence). V gave up 6 bases and J gave up 0 bases, with 21 bases separating them. The CDR3 spans 16 residues. As DNA, the CDR3 is TGCAGTGCCTATGTAGCTGGTGGTCTTCTCTCCTACGAGCAGTACTTC. The encoded protein is CSAYVAGGLLSYEQYF.

This clonotype appeared many times. Here the CDR3 DNA reads TGCGCCAGCAGCTGGTGGCGGGGCTTGAACACTGAAGCTTTCTTT. Its translation: CASSWWRGLNTEAFF. The chain employs TRBV5-1 and TRBJ1-1; tentative D call: TRBD1 (5 bases). CDR3 length: 15 residues. The germline V gene has CDR1 SGHRS and CDR2 YFSETQ. V lost 3 bases and J lost 0, with 12 bases in between.

The table lists this clonotype with a few counts. The rearrangement links TRBV6-5 to TRBJ2-3; D may be TRBD2 (7 bases). Trimming removed 0 bases from V and 2 bases from J, with 21 bases in between. CDR1 and CDR2 (germline): MNHEY, SVGAGI. The CDR3 has 19 residues. The CDR3 coding sequence is TGTGCCAGCAGTTACTCCGGGGGGCCAGGGGTCCTACCCACAGATACGCAGTATTTT. Translating it yields CASSYSGGPGVLPTDTQYF.

This clonotype was seen at least ten times. The V call is TRBV20-1, the J call TRBJ2-7; 10 bases map to TRBD2. This CDR3 region has 17 residues. Germline loops: CDR1 DFQATT, CDR2 SNEGSKA (reference sequence). Trimming at V came to 1 base and at J to 0 bases, leaving 9 bases not matched to a gene. The CDR3 is CSARAAGGRLFSYEQYF. In DNA form, the CDR3 reads TGCAGTGCTAGAGCAGCGGGAGGGCGCCTCTTCTCCTACGAGCAGTACTTC.

In its sample, this clonotype was seen a few times. This sequence joins TRBV14 and TRBJ2-7; 7 nucleotides agree with TRBD2. Germline CDR1 and CDR2: SGHDN and FVKESK. V dropped 1 base and J dropped 0; count of bases not matched to a gene: 0. The CDR3 contains 14 residues. The CDR3 loop reads CASSQAGGSYEQYF. DNA for the CDR3: TGTGCCAGCAGCCAAGCGGGAGGCTCCTACGAGCAGTACTTC.

This clonotype has ten or more counts. In DNA form, the CDR3 reads TGTGCCAGCAGCTCCGGACACCCTACCAGGGCCAATGAGCAGTTCTTC. This sequence encodes CASSSGHPTRANEQFF. The V and J genes are TRBV14 and TRBJ2-1, with D tentatively TRBD1 (5 bases). The CDR3 has 16 amino acids. Looked up from germline, CDR1 is SGHDN and CDR2 is FVKESK. V was pared by 5 bases and J by 6 bases, with 20 bases between.

J is TRBJ2-5 and V is TRBV15; TRBD2 aligns across 9 bases. This CDR3 contains 17 residues. The germline V gene has CDR1 LNHNV and CDR2 YYDKDF (reference sequence). V was pared by 5 bases and J by 2 bases, with 12 bases of the junction left unmatched. The CDR3 DNA is TGTGCCACCAGCGGGCAATTTAGCGGGAGTCGGCAAGAGACCCAGTACTTC. It encodes CATSGQFSGSRQETQYF. The variable domain in full, with the rest retrieved from reference TRBV15 and TRBJ2-5, is DAMVIQNPRYQVTQFGKPVTLSCSQTLNHNVMYWYQQKSSQAPKLLFHYYDKDFNNEADTPDNFQSRRPNTSFCFLDIRSPGLGDTAMYLCATSGQFSGSRQETQYFGPGTRLLVL.

This clonotype was recorded many times. Compared with germline, one end of the junction differs, possibly owing to a read error. The chain carries TRBV7-7 and TRBJ2-5, with 8 bases that match TRBD2. CDR3 length equals 15 residues. Per germline, CDR1 SSHAT and CDR2 FNYEAQ (reference sequence). The CDR3 here is CASSSGLVRGETQYF. In nucleotides, the CDR3 is TGTGCTAGCAGCTCGGGACTAGTGAGAGGAGAGACCCAGTACTTC.

The chain employs TRBV4-3 and TRBJ2-7; D remains unclear. V was trimmed by 0 bases and J by 0 bases, leaving 12 bases between them. CDR1 and CDR2 (germline): LGHNA, YSLEER. There are 16 residues in the CDR3. The DNA of the CDR3 is TGCGCCAGCAGCCAAGAGAGGTCCAGGAGCTCCTACGAGCAGTACTTC. Its translation is CASSQERSRSSYEQYF.

This clonotype was picked up a small number of times. This chain uses TRBV6-5 with TRBJ1-2; TRBD1 aligns across 8 bases. Germline CDR1 is MNHEY and CDR2 is SVGAGI. V gave up 2 bases and J gave up 4 bases; unmatched junction bases: 6. This CDR3 contains 15 residues. This CDR3 reads CASSYEWTGRYGYTF. In DNA form, the CDR3 reads TGTGCCAGCAGTTACGAGTGGACAGGGCGCTATGGCTACACCTTC.